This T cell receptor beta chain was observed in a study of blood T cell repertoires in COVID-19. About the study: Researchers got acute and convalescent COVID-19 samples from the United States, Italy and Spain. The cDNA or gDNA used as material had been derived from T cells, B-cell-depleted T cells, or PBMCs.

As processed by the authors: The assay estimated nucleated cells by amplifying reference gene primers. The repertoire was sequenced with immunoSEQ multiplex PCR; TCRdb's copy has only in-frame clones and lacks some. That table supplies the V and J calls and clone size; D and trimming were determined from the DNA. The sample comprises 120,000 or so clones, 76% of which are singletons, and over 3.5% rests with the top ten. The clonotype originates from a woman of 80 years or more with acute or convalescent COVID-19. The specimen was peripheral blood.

CDR3 nucleotides: TGTGCCAGCAGTTACGGCTGGAACACTGAAGCTTTCTTT. Translated, it gives CASSYGWNTEAFF. The V and J genes are TRBV6-5 and TRBJ1-1; D call uncertain. CDR3 size: 13 residues. The V end was cut by 2 bases, the J end by 1 base, with 5 bases between. Germline V CDR1 and CDR2: MNHEY, SVGAGI.